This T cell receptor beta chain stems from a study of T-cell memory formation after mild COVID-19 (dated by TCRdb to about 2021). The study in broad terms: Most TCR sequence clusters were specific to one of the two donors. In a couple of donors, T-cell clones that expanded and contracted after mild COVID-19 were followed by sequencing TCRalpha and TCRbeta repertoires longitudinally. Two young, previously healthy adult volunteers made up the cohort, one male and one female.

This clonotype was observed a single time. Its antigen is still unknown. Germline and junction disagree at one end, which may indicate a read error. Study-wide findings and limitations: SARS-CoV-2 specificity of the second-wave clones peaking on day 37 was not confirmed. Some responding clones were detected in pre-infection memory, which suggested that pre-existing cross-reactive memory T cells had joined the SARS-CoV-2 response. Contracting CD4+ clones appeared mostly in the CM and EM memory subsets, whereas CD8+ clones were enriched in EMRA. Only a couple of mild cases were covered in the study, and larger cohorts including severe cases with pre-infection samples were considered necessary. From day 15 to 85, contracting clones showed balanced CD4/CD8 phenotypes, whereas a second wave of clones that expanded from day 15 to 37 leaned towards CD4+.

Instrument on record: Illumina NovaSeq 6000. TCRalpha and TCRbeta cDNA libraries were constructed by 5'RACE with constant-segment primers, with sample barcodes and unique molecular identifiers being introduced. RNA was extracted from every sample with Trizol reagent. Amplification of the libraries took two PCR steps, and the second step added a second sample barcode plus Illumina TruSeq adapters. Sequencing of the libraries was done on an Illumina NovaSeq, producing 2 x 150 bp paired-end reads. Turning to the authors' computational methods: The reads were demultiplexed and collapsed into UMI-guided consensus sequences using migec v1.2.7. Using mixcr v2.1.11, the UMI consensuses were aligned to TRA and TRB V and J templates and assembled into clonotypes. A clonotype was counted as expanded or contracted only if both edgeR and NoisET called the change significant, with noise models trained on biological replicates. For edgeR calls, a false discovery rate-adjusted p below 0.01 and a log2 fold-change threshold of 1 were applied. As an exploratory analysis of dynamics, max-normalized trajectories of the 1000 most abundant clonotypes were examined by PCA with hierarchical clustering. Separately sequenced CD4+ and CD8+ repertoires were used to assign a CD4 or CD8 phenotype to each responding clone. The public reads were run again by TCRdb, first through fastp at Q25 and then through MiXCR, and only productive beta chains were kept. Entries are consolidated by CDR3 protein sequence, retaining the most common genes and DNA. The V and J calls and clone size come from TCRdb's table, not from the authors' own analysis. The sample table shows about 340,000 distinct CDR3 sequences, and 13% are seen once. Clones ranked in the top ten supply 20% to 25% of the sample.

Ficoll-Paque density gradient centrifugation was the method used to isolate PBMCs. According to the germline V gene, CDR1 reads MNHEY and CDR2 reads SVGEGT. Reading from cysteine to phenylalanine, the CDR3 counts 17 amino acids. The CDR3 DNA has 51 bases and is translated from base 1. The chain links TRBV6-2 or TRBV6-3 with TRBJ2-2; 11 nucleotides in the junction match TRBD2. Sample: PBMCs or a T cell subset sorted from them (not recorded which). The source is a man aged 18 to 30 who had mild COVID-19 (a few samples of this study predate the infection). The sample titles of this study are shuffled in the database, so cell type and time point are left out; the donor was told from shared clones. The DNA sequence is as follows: TGTGCCAGCAGTTTTCCGACTAGCGGGGCGTTCACCTGGGAGCTGTTTTTT. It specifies CASSFPTSGAFTWELFF.